Listed below are T cell receptor beta chains from one sample, sequenced in a study of regulatory T cells in long-lasting Graves disease. TCRdb reprocessed the multiplex PCR reads via MiXCR and lists one record per CDR3 protein. This sample has about 470,000 distinct CDR3 sequences, with about 16% found just once. The sample was also reused in another study, on T cells in Graves' hyperthyroidism and ophthalmopathy.

The sample here was peripheral blood mononuclear cells (PBMCs), taken at new diagnosis, from a patient treated with antithyroid drugs. The receptors were gathered from a woman in her 30s with Graves disease. Both conserved end residues are part of each CDR3. The order of the fields is V gene, D gene, J gene, clone size, CDR3 DNA, CDR3 protein. The D gene is left open where the match is weak. Rows give clone size only sometimes, using once, few, many, or a class for an expanded clone.

>TRBV29-1|-|TRBJ2-7|-
TGCAGCGTTGCTCCTCAGCCGTCCTACGAGCAGTACTTC
CSVAPQPSYEQYF
>TRBV7-6|-|TRBJ2-3|many
TGTGCCAGCAGCTTAGAGGGCAACTGGCGGACAGATACGCAGTATTTT
CASSLEGNWRTDTQYF
>TRBV5-1|TRBD2|TRBJ2-1|-
TGCGCCAGCGCCCTTTCGGGGGGGTTCCGAGAGACCCAGTTCTTC
CASALSGGFRETQFF
>TRBV5-4|-|TRBJ2-2|-
TGTGCCAGCAGCTTGGATAGCAGGCTGATGGACGGGGAGCTGTTTTTT
CASSLDSRLMDGELFF
>TRBV7-9|TRBD2|TRBJ2-3|many
TGTGCCACGGAGCGGGAGAGGACAGATACGCAGTATTTT
CATERERTDTQYF
>TRBV7-6|TRBD2|TRBJ2-3|-
TGTGCCAGCAGCTTAGGTGCGGCGGGAGGGCAGAAAGATACGCAGTATTTT
CASSLGAAGGQKDTQYF
>TRBV6-2/TRBV6-3|-|TRBJ2-1|few
TGTGCCAGCAGTTACGGGACCCCACGCTACAATGAGCAGTTCTTC
CASSYGTPRYNEQFF
>TRBV30|-|TRBJ2-5|many
TGTGCCTGGAGGTCTACAGAGACCCAGTACTTC
CAWRSTETQYF
>TRBV28|-|TRBJ1-4|-
TGTGCCAGCAGTCCTCCCGGGGGACACAAGTGGGAAAAACTGTTTTTT
CASSPPGGHKWEKLFF
>TRBV9|TRBD2|TRBJ2-3|-
TGTGCCAGCAGCGTAGCGGTAGCGGGGAGCACAGATACGCAGTATTTT
CASSVAVAGSTDTQYF
>TRBV30|-|TRBJ2-3|many
TGTGCCAGCAGCGATACGCAGTATTTT
CASSDTQYF
>TRBV3-1|-|TRBJ1-3|few
TGTGCCAGCAGCCAAGGAGTGGGCGGTAGGATCTTGGGAAACACCATATATTTT
CASSQGVGGRILGNTIYF
>TRBV24-1|-|TRBJ2-3|many
TGTGCCACCAGTGATTTCTTACCAGGGGGAGGGGGCACAGATACGCAGTATTTT
CATSDFLPGGGGTDTQYF
>TRBV11-2|TRBD2|TRBJ2-4|many
TGTGCCAGCAGCTTATTGTCAGCGGGAGGGCCCAGAAACATTCAGTACTTC
CASSLLSAGGPRNIQYF
>TRBV29-1|-|TRBJ2-3|-
TGCAGCGTTGTTCGGGGGTTCCCGGGAGTAGTAGATACGCAGTATTTT
CSVVRGFPGVVDTQYF
>TRBV7-3|TRBD1|TRBJ1-1|many
TGTGCCAGCAGCTTAGGACAGGGGACGATTACTGAAGCTTTCTTT
CASSLGQGTITEAFF
>TRBV7-3|TRBD1|TRBJ1-1|many
TGTGCCAGCAGCTTCACAGGGGGACCCAACACTGAAGCTTTCTTT
CASSFTGGPNTEAFF
>TRBV12-3/TRBV12-4|-|TRBJ2-7|many
TGTGCCAGCAGTTCGGGACCCCCCGCGTACGAGCAGTACTTC
CASSSGPPAYEQYF
>TRBV10-3|-|TRBJ2-6|many
TGTGCCATCAGTGAGTTAGGCAAGGCTGGGGCCAACGTCCTGACTTTC
CAISELGKAGANVLTF
>TRBV28|TRBD2|TRBJ2-3|-
TGTGCCAGCTCCGGCGCTAGCGGGAGCACAGATACGCAGTATTTT
CASSGASGSTDTQYF
>TRBV6-1|-|TRBJ2-2|few
TGTGCCAGCACCCCTTCGGGGCACCTAAACACCGGGGAGCTGTTTTTT
CASTPSGHLNTGELFF
>TRBV11-3|-|TRBJ2-1|many
TGTGCCAGCAGCTTAGGTATAGCTAGCCACAATGAGCAGTTCTTC
CASSLGIASHNEQFF
>TRBV11-3|TRBD2|TRBJ2-1|many
TGTGCCAGCAGCTTAGCGGGAGGGCCCGGGCAGTTCTTC
CASSLAGGPGQFF
>TRBV27|TRBD2|TRBJ2-3|-
TGTGCCAGCAGTTTTGGTATCCGGACTAGCGGGAGGTCGGGCCCAGATACGCAGTATTTT
CASSFGIRTSGRSGPDTQYF
>TRBV7-8|TRBD2|TRBJ2-5|-
TGTGCCAGCAGCCACGGGGGACTAGCGGGAGAAGAGACCCAGTACTTC
CASSHGGLAGEETQYF
>TRBV29-1|TRBD1|TRBJ2-5|once
TGCAGCGTTGGGACAGGGGAGACCCAGTACTTC
CSVGTGETQYF
>TRBV29-1|-|TRBJ2-3|many
TGCAGCGCCCTAGGGACCACAGATACGCAGTATTTT
CSALGTTDTQYF
>TRBV20-1|TRBD2|TRBJ2-7|many
TGCAGTGCTAGAGATCCCGAGCGGGAGAGGAACGAGCAGTACTTC
CSARDPERERNEQYF
>TRBV20-1|TRBD1|TRBJ1-6|-
TGCAGTGCTAGACCCGCGACAGGGACGGTTTCACCCCTCCACTTT
CSARPATGTVSPLHF
>TRBV2|-|TRBJ2-5|many
TGTGCCAGCAGTGAAGGGGGGGCCCAAGAGACCCAGTACTTC
CASSEGGAQETQYF
>TRBV24-1|TRBD2|TRBJ2-1|few
TGTGCCACAGCGGGGGGACTATACAATGAGCAGTTCTTC
CATAGGLYNEQFF
>TRBV15|TRBD1|TRBJ1-4|-
TGTGCCACCAGCAGACGGGACAGGGGGCAAGATGAAAAACTGTTTTTT
CATSRRDRGQDEKLFF
>TRBV9|-|TRBJ2-5|-
TGTGCCAGCAGCGTAGGGGGCTGGGAGACCCAGTACTTC
CASSVGGWETQYF
>TRBV7-9|-|TRBJ2-6|-
TGTGCCAGCAGCTTAGTGGGGCGACACAGCTCTGGGGCCAACGTCCTGACTTTC
CASSLVGRHSSGANVLTF
>TRBV24-1|TRBD1|TRBJ2-6|-
TGTGCCACCAGTGCCAGGGGGTCTGGGGCCAACGTCCTGACTTTC
CATSARGSGANVLTF
>TRBV3-1|-|TRBJ1-5|many
TGTGCCAGCAGCCTCGGGACGGTCTATCAGCCCCAGCATTTT
CASSLGTVYQPQHF
>TRBV20-1|TRBD2|TRBJ2-7|many
TGCAGTGCTAGGTCAACTAGCGGGAGCTCCTACGAGCAGTACTTC
CSARSTSGSSYEQYF
>TRBV20-1|TRBD2|TRBJ2-3|many
TGCAGTGCTTCTGGACTAGCGGGAGGAGCAGATACGCAGTATTTT
CSASGLAGGADTQYF